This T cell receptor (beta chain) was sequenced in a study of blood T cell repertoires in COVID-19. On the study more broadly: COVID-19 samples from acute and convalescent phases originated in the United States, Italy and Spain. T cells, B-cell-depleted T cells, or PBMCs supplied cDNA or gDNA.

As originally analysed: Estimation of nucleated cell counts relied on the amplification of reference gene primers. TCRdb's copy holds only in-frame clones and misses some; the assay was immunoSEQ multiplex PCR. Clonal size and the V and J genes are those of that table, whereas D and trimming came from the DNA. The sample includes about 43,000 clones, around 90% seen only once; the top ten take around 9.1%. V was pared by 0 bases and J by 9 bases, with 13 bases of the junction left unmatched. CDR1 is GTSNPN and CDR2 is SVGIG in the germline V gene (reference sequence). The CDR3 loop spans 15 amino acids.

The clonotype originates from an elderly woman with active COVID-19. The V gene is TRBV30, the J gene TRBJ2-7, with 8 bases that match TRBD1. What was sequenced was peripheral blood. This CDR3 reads CAWSVRGQALIAQYF. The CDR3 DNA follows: TGTGCCTGGAGTGTCAGGGGACAGGCTCTGATTGCGCAGTACTTC. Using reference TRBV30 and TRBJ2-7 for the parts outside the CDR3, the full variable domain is SQTIHQWPATLVQPVGSPLSLECTVEGTSNPNLYWYRQAAGRGLQLLFYSVGIGQISSEVPQNLSASRPQDRQFILSSKKLLLSDSGFYLCAWSVRGQALIAQYFGPGTRLTVT.